This TCR beta chain stems from a study of shared clonotypes between healthy human individuals. The assay was immunoSEQ multiplex PCR, and TCRdb's table has in-frame clones only and misses some. The sample contains around 2.5 million clones, 80% to 95% of which appear only once. Per the germline V gene, CDR1 is SGDLS and CDR2 is YYNGEE. Trimming left V 0 bases short and J 8 bases short, with 17 bases between. This CDR3 has 15 amino acids. Notes on this clone: Its matching antigen is unknown.

CD4+ cell separation produced CD45RA+ naive and CD45RA-negative memory subsets. Study-wide points: The study generally estimated greater richness for naive than memory subsets.

The sample was naive CD4+ T cells from PBMCs. Indicated subset: CD45RA+ positively selected. The chain has TRBV9 and TRBJ1-2, with D maybe TRBD1 (6 bases). The TCR originated in a man aged 18 to 30 in good health. Some clones in this sample may be carry-over from other donors' samples. The CDR3 bases are TGTGCCAGCAGCGTAGGGGCTGACAGGCTATACGGCTACACCTTC. It encodes CASSVGADRLYGYTF. Combining the CDR3 with reference TRBV9 and TRBJ1-2 gives the whole variable domain DSGVTQTPKHLITATGQRVTLRCSPRSGDLSVYWYQQSLDQGLQFLIQYYNGEERAKGNILERFSAQQFPDLHSELNLSSLELGDSALYFCASSVGADRLYGYTFGSGTRLTVV.